This entry is about one T cell receptor (beta chain). Its antigen is as yet unknown. The data belong to a study of T cell responses to AZD1222 COVID-19 vaccine. Sequencing used immunoSEQ multiplex PCR; TCRdb keeps in-frame clones, though not all of them. The sample yields 160,000 or so clones, 90% to 95% seen once. Study conclusions and caveats: Females outnumbered males among donors, who were mostly white British; clonal diversity was possibly underestimated. Spike-spanning, vaccine-associated CD4 TCRs were dominant at 160-218 and 743-854.

This sample comprised peripheral blood, obtained on day 0 of AZD1222 vaccination. The clonotype comes from an adult in good health.

The CDR3 spells CASSLGLSNIQYF. The CDR3 region has the DNA TGTGCCAGCAGTTTAGGTCTCTCAAACATTCAGTACTTC. V is TRBV12-3 or TRBV12-4 and J is TRBJ2-4, with unresolved D. Deletions cut 1 base from V and 6 bases from J, with 7 bases between. The CDR3 contains 13 residues.